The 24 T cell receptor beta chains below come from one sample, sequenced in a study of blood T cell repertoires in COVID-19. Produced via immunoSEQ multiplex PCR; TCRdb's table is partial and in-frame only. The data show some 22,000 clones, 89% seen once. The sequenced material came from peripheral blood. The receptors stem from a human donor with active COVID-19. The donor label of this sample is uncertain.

The CDR3 region is CASSARTGDYEQYF. The CDR3 nucleotides read TGTGCCAGCAGCGCGAGGACAGGGGACTACGAGCAGTACTTC. The J gene is TRBJ2-7, the V gene TRBV5-6; TRBD1 matches at 9 bases. V lost 4 bases to trimming and J lost 3 bases; unmatched junction nucleotides: 5. The CDR3 is 14 residues long. The germline gives CDR1 SGHDT, CDR2 YYEEEE.

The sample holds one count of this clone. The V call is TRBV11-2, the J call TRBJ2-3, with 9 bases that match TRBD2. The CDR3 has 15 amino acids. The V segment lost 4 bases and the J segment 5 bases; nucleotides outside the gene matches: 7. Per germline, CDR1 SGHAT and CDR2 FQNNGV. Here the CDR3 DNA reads TGTGCCAGCAGCTCATACCGCGGGAGGGGAGATACGCAGTATTTT. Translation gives CASSSYRGRGDTQYF.

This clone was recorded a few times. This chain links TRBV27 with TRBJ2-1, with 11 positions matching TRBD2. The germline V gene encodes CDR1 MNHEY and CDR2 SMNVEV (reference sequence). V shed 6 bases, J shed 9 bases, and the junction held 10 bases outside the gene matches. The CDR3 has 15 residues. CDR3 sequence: CASRGGSGGVGEQFF. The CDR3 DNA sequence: TGTGCCAGCAGAGGGGGTAGCGGGGGGGTAGGTGAGCAGTTCTTC.

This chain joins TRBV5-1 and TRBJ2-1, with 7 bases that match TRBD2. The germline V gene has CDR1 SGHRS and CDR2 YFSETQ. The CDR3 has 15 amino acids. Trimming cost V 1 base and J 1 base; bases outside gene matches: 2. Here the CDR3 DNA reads TGCGCCAGCAGCTTGCGGGGGGAATCCTACAATGAGCAGTTCTTC. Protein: CASSLRGESYNEQFF.

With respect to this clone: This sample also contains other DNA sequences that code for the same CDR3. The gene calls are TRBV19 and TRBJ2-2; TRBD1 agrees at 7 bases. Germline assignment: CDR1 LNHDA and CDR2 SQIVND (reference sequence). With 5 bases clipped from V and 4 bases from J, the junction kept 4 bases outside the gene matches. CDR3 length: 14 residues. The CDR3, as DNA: TGTGCCAGTAGTCTTACAGGGGCCACCGGGGAGCTGTTTTTT. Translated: CASSLTGATGELFF. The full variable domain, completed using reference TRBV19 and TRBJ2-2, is DGGITQSPKYLFRKEGQNVTLSCEQNLNHDAMYWYRQDPGQGLRLIYYSQIVNDFQKGDIAEGYSVSREKKESFPLTVTSAQKNPTAFYLCASSLTGATGELFFGEGSRLTVL.

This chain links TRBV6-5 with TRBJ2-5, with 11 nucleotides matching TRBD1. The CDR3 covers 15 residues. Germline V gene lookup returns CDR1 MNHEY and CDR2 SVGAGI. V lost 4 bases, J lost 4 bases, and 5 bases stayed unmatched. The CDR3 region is CASSSGQGARETQYF. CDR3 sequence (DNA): TGTGCCAGCAGTTCCGGACAGGGGGCGAGAGAGACCCAGTACTTC.

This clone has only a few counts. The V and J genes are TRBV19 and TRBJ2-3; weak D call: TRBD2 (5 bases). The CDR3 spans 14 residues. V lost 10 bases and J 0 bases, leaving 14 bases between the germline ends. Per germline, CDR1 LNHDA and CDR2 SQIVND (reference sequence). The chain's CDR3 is CATKAVSSTDTQYF. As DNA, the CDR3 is TGTGCCACTAAAGCGGTCTCTAGCACAGATACGCAGTATTTT.

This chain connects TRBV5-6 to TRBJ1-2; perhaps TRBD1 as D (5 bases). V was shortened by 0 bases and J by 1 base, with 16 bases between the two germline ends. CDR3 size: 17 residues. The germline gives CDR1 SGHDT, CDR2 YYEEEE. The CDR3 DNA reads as TGTGCCAGCAGCTTGGGGGCTTTGGCAGGGAATAACTATGGCTACACCTTC. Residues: CASSLGALAGNNYGYTF. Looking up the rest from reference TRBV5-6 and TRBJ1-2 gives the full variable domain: DAGVTQSPTHLIKTRGQQVTLRCSPKSGHDTVSWYQQALGQGPQFIFQYYEEEERQRGNFPDRFSGHQFPNYSSELNVNALLLGDSALYLCASSLGALAGNNYGYTFGSGTRLTVV.

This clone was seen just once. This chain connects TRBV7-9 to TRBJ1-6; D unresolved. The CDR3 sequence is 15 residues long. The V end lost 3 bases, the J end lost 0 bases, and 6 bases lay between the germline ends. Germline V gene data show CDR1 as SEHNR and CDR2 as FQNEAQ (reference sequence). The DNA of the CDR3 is TGTGCCAGCAGCTTCAGTGTCTCCTATAATTCACCCCTCCACTTT. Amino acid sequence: CASSFSVSYNSPLHF.

CDR3 DNA sequence: TGTGCCAGCAGCGGCAGGGGGCTGGCTAATGAAAAACTGTTTTTT. Translation gives CASSGRGLANEKLFF. V usage is TRBV5-6 and J usage is TRBJ1-4; 8 nucleotides match TRBD1. With 4 bases clipped from V and 3 bases from J, the junction kept 5 bases outside the gene matches. CDR3 length equals 15 residues. The germline V gene encodes CDR1 SGHDT and CDR2 YYEEEE.

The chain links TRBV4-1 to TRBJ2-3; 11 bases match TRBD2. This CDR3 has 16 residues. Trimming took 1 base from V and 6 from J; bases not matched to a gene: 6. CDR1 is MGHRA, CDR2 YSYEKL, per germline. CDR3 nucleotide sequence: TGCGCCAGCAGCCAAGTTAGCGGGAGGGCCTTGGATACGCAGTATTTT. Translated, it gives CASSQVSGRALDTQYF.

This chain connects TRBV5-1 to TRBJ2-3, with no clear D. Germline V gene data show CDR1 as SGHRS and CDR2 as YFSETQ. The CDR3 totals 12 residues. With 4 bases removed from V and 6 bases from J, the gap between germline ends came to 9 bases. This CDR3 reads CASSTRRDTQYF. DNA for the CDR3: TGCGCCAGCAGCACACGGCGGGATACGCAGTATTTT.

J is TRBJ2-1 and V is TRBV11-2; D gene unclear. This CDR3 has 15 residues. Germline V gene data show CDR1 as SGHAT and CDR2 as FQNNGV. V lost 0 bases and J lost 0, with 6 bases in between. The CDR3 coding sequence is TGTGCCAGCAGCTTAGAGAGAAACTCCTACAATGAGCAGTTCTTC. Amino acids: CASSLERNSYNEQFF.

The CDR3: CASSELIRNTEAFF. In nucleotides, the CDR3 is TGTGCCAGCAGTGAACTTATCAGGAACACTGAAGCTTTCTTT. This chain uses TRBV6-1 with TRBJ1-1; D ambiguous. V was trimmed by 2 bases and J by 1 base, leaving 8 bases between them. The CDR3 runs 14 residues. The germline V gene encodes CDR1 MNHNS and CDR2 SASEGT.

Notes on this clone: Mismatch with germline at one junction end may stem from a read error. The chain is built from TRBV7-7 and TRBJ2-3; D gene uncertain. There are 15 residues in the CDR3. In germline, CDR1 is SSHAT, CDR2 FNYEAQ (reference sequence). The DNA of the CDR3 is TGTGCTAGCAGCCAGGCCGGTTTAAACACAGATACGCAGTATTTT. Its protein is CASSQAGLNTDTQYF.

As DNA, the CDR3 is TGTGCCAGCAGGCTGGACAGACAGACAGATACGCAGTATTTT. Its protein product is CASRLDRQTDTQYF. The rearrangement uses TRBV7-2 and TRBJ2-3; weak D call: TRBD1 (6 bases). The CDR3 has 14 amino acids. V shed 6 bases and J shed 3 bases, with 13 bases lying between them. Per the germline V gene, CDR1 is SGHTA and CDR2 is FQGNSA.

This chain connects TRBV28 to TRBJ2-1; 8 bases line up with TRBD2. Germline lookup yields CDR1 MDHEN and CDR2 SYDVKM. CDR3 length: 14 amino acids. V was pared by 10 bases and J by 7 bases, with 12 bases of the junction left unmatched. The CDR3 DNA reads TGTGCCACCAGACCGGGGGGGACGGAGAATGAGCAGTTCTTC. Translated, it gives CATRPGGTENEQFF.

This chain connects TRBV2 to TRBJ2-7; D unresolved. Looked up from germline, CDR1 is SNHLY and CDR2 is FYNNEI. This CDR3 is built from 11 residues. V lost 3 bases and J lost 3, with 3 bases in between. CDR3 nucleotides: TGTGCCAGCAGTGACATCTACGAGCAGTACTTC. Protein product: CASSDIYEQYF.

The CDR3 DNA is TGTGCCAGCAGCCCTCAGGGGATCTATGGCTACACCTTC. It codes for CASSPQGIYGYTF. This chain uses TRBV11-2 with TRBJ1-2, with D maybe TRBD1 (6 bases). Germline V gene data show CDR1 as SGHAT and CDR2 as FQNNGV. V shed 5 bases and J shed 4 bases, with 11 bases lying between them. This CDR3 is 13 amino acids long.

The CDR3 DNA follows: TGTGCCAGCACACGAGAGTCCTACGAGCAGTACTTC. Translating it yields CASTRESYEQYF. This chain joins TRBV6-5 and TRBJ2-7, with no clear D. CDR1 and CDR2 (germline): MNHEY, SVGAGI. This CDR3 region has 12 residues. The V end was cut by 7 bases, the J end by 1 base, with 8 bases between.

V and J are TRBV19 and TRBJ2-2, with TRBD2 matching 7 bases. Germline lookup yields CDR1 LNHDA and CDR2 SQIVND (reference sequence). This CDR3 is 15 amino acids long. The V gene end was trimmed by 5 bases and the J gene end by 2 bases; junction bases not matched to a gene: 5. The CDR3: CASSPGLGNTGELFF. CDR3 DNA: TGTGCCAGTAGTCCCGGACTAGGAAACACCGGGGAGCTGTTTTTT.

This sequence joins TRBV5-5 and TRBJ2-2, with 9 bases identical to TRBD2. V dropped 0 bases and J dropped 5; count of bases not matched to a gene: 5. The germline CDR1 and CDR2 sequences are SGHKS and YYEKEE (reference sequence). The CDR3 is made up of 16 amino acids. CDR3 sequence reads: CASSLAPLAGTGELFF. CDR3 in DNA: TGTGCCAGCAGCTTGGCCCCCCTAGCGGGGACCGGGGAGCTGTTTTTT.

The CDR3 sequence: CASSPRLTGFSNQPQHF. For the CDR3, the DNA is TGTGCCAGCTCACCTCGGCTTACAGGGTTTAGCAATCAGCCCCAGCATTTT. The chain employs TRBV18 and TRBJ1-5; maybe TRBD1 (6 bases). V lost 3 bases and J lost 0, with 15 bases in between. Germline-derived CDR1 and CDR2 are KGHSH and LQKENI. The CDR3 extends over 17 amino acids.

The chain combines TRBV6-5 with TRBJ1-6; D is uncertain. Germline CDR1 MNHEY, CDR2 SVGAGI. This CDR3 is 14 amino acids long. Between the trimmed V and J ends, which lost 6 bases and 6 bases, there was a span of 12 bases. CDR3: CASSLDGRNSPLHF. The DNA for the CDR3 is TGTGCCAGCAGCCTAGACGGTCGTAATTCACCCCTCCACTTT.